The source of this T cell receptor (beta chain) is a study of blood T cells in healthy people across ages. Next came a second PCR, run for about 7 to 12 cycles, which used a sample-barcoded 5' primer along with a J-beta primer mix. Each cDNA molecule carried a tag from a template-switch adaptor that contained 12 random nucleotides. TCRdb called the 5' RACE reads again in MiXCR, with one record for every CDR3 protein. Of under 1,000,000 distinct CDR3 sequences in the sample, roughly 34% were seen once. This CDR3 region has 16 residues. Germline assignment: CDR1 SGHRS and CDR2 YFSETQ. Trimming removed 3 bases from V and 2 bases from J; junction bases left unmatched: 10.

The source of this sequence is a man aged 18 to 29 in good health. The chain employs TRBV5-1 and TRBJ2-5; 7 positions agree with TRBD2. The sequenced sample was blood. The CDR3 DNA reads as TGCGCCAGCAGCTCCTTAGGGCTAGCGGCACAAGAGACCCAGTACTTC. It codes for CASSSLGLAAQETQYF.